This note documents a single T cell receptor (beta chain) sequence. The antigen remains unidentified. The libraries were made with immunoSEQ version 4 in survey mode. Using immunoSEQ multiplex PCR, the repertoire was profiled, and TCRdb retains in-frame clones only, with some absent. The sample records roughly 34,000 clones, around 80% being singletons. This sample stems from a study of persistence of HIV-infected CD4 T cells. The wider study: CD4+ T cells responding to CMV or HIV-1 Gag were isolated. General observations from the study: TCR analyses could not target the rare provirus-carrying CMV-responding cells. Antigen-responding cells were enriched for degenerate expanded CDR3beta sequences.

V was trimmed by 1 base and J by 4 bases, leaving 11 bases between them. Germline V CDR1 and CDR2: SGHDT, YYEEEE. CDR3 size: 14 residues. Stimulation used approximately 9.1 ug/mL lysate from CMV-infected fibroblasts. CD40L/CD69 double-negative CD45RO-high memory CD4+ T cells were collected. CD8-depleted PBMCs were stimulated 15 to 20 hours with anti-CD28/CD49d costimulation, CD40-blocking antibody and enfuvirtide. The chain combines TRBV5-6 with TRBJ1-1, with D perhaps TRBD1 (5 bases). The source was CD4+ T cells sorted from PBMCs after approximately 19-hour stimulation, collected from a patient who received antiretroviral therapy. This receptor was obtained from an adult woman with HIV who was CMV-seropositive. The chain's CDR3 is CASSLFQGFTEAFF. In DNA, the CDR3 is TGTGCCAGCAGCTTGTTCCAGGGTTTCACTGAAGCTTTCTTT.